Following are 11 T cell receptor beta chains from one sample sequenced in a study of response to subunit inactivated influenza vaccine. Each CDR3 protein gets one entry after TCRdb re-called the RT-PCR reads with MiXCR. The table records 550,000 to 650,000 distinct CDR3 sequences, 10% to 15% of them present only once. Sample: PBMCs from blood, taken on the day of vaccination. Receptors originate from a man aged 45-65 years who received an inactivated influenza vaccine.

This clonotype was detected a few times. The V and J genes are TRBV10-3 and TRBJ2-1; D is unresolved. The CDR3 is 13 amino acids. Trimming removed 2 bases at V and 5 bases at J, with 7 bases between. Germline-derived CDR1 and CDR2 are ENHRY and SYGVKD. CDR3 nucleotide sequence: TGTGCCATCAGTGAGGTGGCAAACAATGAGCAGTTCTTC. It codes for CAISEVANNEQFF.

The rearrangement links TRBV20-1 to TRBJ2-7; D ambiguous. The CDR3 totals 14 residues. The germline V gene has CDR1 DFQATT and CDR2 SNEGSKA (reference sequence). Trimming cost V 4 bases and J 1 base, with 14 bases left between them. The CDR3 nucleotides are TGCAGTGCTATAAGGCCGACTGTTTCCTACGAGCAGTACTTC. Translation: CSAIRPTVSYEQYF.

The rearrangement joins TRBV5-1 to TRBJ2-7; D is possibly TRBD2 (7 bases). Looked up from germline, CDR1 is SGHRS and CDR2 is YFSETQ. The CDR3 totals 14 residues. Trimming removed 4 bases from V and 0 bases from J, with 11 bases in between. CDR3 sequence reads: CASSPGGHSYEQYF. The CDR3 coding sequence is TGCGCCAGCAGCCCCGGGGGGCACTCCTACGAGCAGTACTTC.

This clonotype was detected only a few times. The rearrangement joins TRBV18 to TRBJ2-1; 11 bases agree with TRBD2. The CDR3 has 15 residues. The V segment lost 0 bases and the J segment 7 bases; nucleotides outside the gene matches: 2. Germline V gene data show CDR1 as KGHSH and CDR2 as LQKENI. The CDR3, as DNA: TGTGCCAGCTCACCACCACTAGCGGGAGTGAATGAGCAGTTCTTC. The encoded protein is CASSPPLAGVNEQFF.

There are a few counts of this clonotype. V gene TRBV9 combines with J gene TRBJ1-5; D unresolved. This CDR3 comprises 13 residues. V shed 4 bases and J shed 7 bases, with 12 bases lying between them. Germline assignment: CDR1 SGDLS and CDR2 YYNGEE. CDR3 region: CASSPDLGQPQHF. The CDR3 nucleotides are TGTGCCAGCAGCCCCGACTTGGGACAGCCCCAGCATTTT.

The chain joins TRBV7-2 to TRBJ2-5, with D maybe TRBD1 (6 bases). Trimming cost V 5 bases and J 3 bases, with 13 bases left between them. CDR1 is SGHTA and CDR2 is FQGNSA in the germline V gene. The CDR3 has 14 amino acids. The CDR3 spells CASSPTGSKETQYF. The DNA of the CDR3 is TGTGCCAGCAGCCCCACAGGGTCCAAAGAGACCCAGTACTTC.

The CDR3 region is CASSSDRGNGYTF. Here the CDR3 DNA reads TGTGCCAGCAGCTCGGACAGGGGTAATGGCTACACCTTC. V usage is TRBV11-2 and J usage is TRBJ1-2; 9 bases agree with TRBD1. V lost 4 bases and J lost 6; bases outside the gene matches: 3. Germline V gene sequence: CDR1 SGHAT, CDR2 FQNNGV. The CDR3 runs to 13 residues.

This clonotype was observed many times. The CDR3 DNA follows: TGTGCCAGCAGTAAGACTAGGTTCACCGGGGAGCTGTTTTTT. This encodes CASSKTRFTGELFF. This rearrangement joins TRBV2 to TRBJ2-2; D possibly corresponds to TRBD2 (6 bases). Per the germline V gene, CDR1 is SNHLY and CDR2 is FYNNEI. Trimming removed 5 bases at V and 4 bases at J, with 11 bases between. The CDR3 extends over 14 amino acids.

This clonotype was seen many times. The V call is TRBV29-1, the J call TRBJ2-2; perhaps D is TRBD1 or TRBD2 (5 bases each). Trimming removed 7 bases at V and 6 bases at J, with 21 bases between. Germline V lookup: CDR1 SQVTM, CDR2 ANQGSEA. The CDR3 is made up of 15 amino acids. The CDR3 bases are TGCAGCGCCTCCTCAGGGATGGGGAGCGCCGGGGAGCTGTTTTTT. Translating it yields CSASSGMGSAGELFF.

This clonotype was detected only a few times. The chain has TRBV4-1 and TRBJ2-6; D gene unclear. Between the trimmed V and J ends, which lost 4 bases and 0 bases, there was a span of 16 bases. Per the germline V gene, CDR1 is MGHRA and CDR2 is YSYEKL. CDR3 length equals 18 residues. CDR3 in amino acids: CASSPFAQSASGANVLTF. DNA of the CDR3: TGCGCCAGCAGCCCCTTTGCACAGAGTGCCTCTGGGGCCAACGTCCTGACTTTC.

There are a few counts of this clonotype. The rearrangement joins TRBV7-6 to TRBJ1-1; D unresolved. The CDR3 is made up of 15 amino acids. The V end lost 1 base, the J end lost 1 base, and 10 bases lay between the germline ends. Germline V gene data show CDR1 as SGHVS and CDR2 as FNYEAQ. DNA of the CDR3: TGTGCCAGCAGCTTAGACAGATGGGGGAACACTGAAGCTTTCTTT. Translation: CASSLDRWGNTEAFF.